This passage covers 9 T cell receptor beta chains from one sample sequenced in a study of cytomegalovirus exposure and HLA in healthy donors. Amplification used 60 Vbeta primers and 13 Jbeta primers. Sequenced by immunoSEQ multiplex PCR; TCRdb stores in-frame clones only, minus some. Here the sample table reports 100,000 to 150,000 clones. The sequenced sample consisted of PBMCs. The receptors here all came from a woman aged 40 to 49 in good health and CMV-seropositive.

This rearrangement joins TRBV13 to TRBJ1-1, with no clear D. The V end was cut by 8 bases, the J end by 0 bases, with 7 bases between. The CDR3 has 12 amino acids. Germline V gene data show CDR1 as PRHDT and CDR2 as FYEKMQ (reference sequence). The CDR3 region has the DNA TGTGCCAGCGCGCGGGTGAACACTGAAGCTTTCTTT. Protein: CASARVNTEAFF.

The V gene is TRBV5-1, the J gene TRBJ2-3; tentatively, D is TRBD2 (5 bases). CDR3 length: 15 amino acids. The V and J ends lost 0 bases and 1 base respectively, with 9 bases between them. CDR1 and CDR2 (germline): SGHRS, YFSETQ. The CDR3 is CASSLDSGRTDTQYF. CDR3 coding DNA: TGCGCCAGCAGCTTGGACAGCGGACGCACAGATACGCAGTATTTT.

This chain uses TRBV6-1 with TRBJ1-1; no firm D call. CDR1 is MNHNS, CDR2 SASEGT, per germline. V was cut by 8 bases and J by 8 bases, with 12 bases left in between. CDR3 length: 11 amino acids. CDR3 amino acids: CASQGLIEAFF. The DNA for the CDR3 is TGTGCCAGCCAAGGACTGATCGAAGCTTTCTTT.

The chain joins TRBV29-1 to TRBJ1-2, with TRBD1 matching over 8 bases. The CDR3 loop spans 10 amino acids. J lost 6 bases, V lost 7 bases, and 1 base had no gene match. Germline values: CDR1 SQVTM, CDR2 ANQGSEA. Here the CDR3 DNA reads TGCAGCGCAGGGGGCGATGGCTACACCTTC. Its protein is CSAGGDGYTF.

This rearrangement joins TRBV7-9 to TRBJ2-7; TRBD2 matches 10 bases. Germline CDR1 SEHNR, CDR2 FQNEAQ (reference sequence). J lost 5 bases, V lost 7 bases, and 8 bases had no gene match. The CDR3 loop spans 14 amino acids. In nucleotides, the CDR3 is TGTGCCAGCACCTATAGCGGGAGGAGCCACGAGCAGTACTTC. Protein sequence: CASTYSGRSHEQYF.

The genes are TRBV19 and TRBJ1-5; D not certain. Trimming took 3 bases from V and 5 from J, leaving 5 bases between them. This CDR3 is 12 amino acids long. Per the germline V gene, CDR1 is LNHDA and CDR2 is SQIVND (reference sequence). In nucleotides, the CDR3 is TGTGCCAGTAGTATTGAGGATCAGCCCCAGCATTTT. Amino acid sequence: CASSIEDQPQHF.

The genes are TRBV4-1 and TRBJ1-5, with D possibly matching TRBD1 (6 bases). Trimming took 3 bases from V and 7 from J, leaving 16 bases between them. Germline lookup yields CDR1 MGHRA and CDR2 YSYEKL. The CDR3 has 15 amino acids. The CDR3 loop is CASSQHRAEIQPQHF. In DNA, the CDR3 is TGCGCCAGCAGCCAGCACAGGGCCGAGATCCAGCCCCAGCATTTT.

This rearrangement joins TRBV7-9 to TRBJ1-4, with D tentatively TRBD1 (5 bases). Germline assignment: CDR1 SEHNR and CDR2 FQNEAQ (reference sequence). V was clipped by 5 bases and J by 6 bases, with 13 bases between them. The CDR3 is made up of 14 amino acids. The CDR3: CASSSDSGYEKLFF. For the CDR3, the DNA is TGTGCCAGCAGCAGCGACAGTGGGTATGAAAAACTGTTTTTT.

The gene calls are TRBV6-5 and TRBJ2-7, with D perhaps TRBD2 (6 bases). The CDR3 is 15 amino acids. Germline V gene lookup returns CDR1 MNHEY and CDR2 SVGAGI. The ends were cut back, 0 bases at V and 4 bases at J, with 13 bases in the middle. The CDR3 DNA sequence: TGTGCCAGCAGTTACTCAGCGCCTGGGGGGTACGAGCAGTACTTC. Protein product: CASSYSAPGGYEQYF.